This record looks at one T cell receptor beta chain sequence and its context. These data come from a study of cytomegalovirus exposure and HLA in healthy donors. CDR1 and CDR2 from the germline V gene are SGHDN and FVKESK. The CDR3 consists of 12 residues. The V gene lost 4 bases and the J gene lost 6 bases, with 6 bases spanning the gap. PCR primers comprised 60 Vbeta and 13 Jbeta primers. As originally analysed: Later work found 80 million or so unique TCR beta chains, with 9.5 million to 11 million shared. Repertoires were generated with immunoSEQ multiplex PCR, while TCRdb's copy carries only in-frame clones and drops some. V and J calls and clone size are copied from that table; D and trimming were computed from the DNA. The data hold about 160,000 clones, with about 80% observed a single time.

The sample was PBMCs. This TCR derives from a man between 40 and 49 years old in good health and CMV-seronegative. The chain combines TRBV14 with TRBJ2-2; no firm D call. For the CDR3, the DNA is TGTGCCAGCAGCCGGAGTGCCGGGGAGCTGTTTTTT. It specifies CASSRSAGELFF.